One sample yielded the 17 T cell receptor beta chains listed below, sequenced in a study of early T cells in non-severe SARS-CoV-2 infection. TCRdb itself ran the 5' RACE reads through MiXCR, one entry per CDR3 protein. The table lists fewer than 130,000 distinct CDR3 sequences, about 12% of them singletons. Sample: whole blood, taken at baseline. The receptors come from an adult who was a healthcare worker with PCR-confirmed SARS-CoV-2 infection or an uninfected control (not recorded which).

This clonotype was seen a few times. The gene calls are TRBV29-1 and TRBJ2-7; D is uncertain. V was shortened by 1 base and J by 4 bases, with 11 bases between the two germline ends. This CDR3 comprises 13 residues. CDR1 is SQVTM and CDR2 is ANQGSEA in the germline V gene. The CDR3 here is CSVEVSERYEQYF. DNA of the CDR3: TGCAGCGTTGAAGTGTCAGAAAGATACGAGCAGTACTTC.

This clonotype was seen at least ten times. V usage is TRBV6-5 and J usage is TRBJ1-2, with D uncertain. The V end was cut by 5 bases, the J end by 2 bases, with 9 bases between. In germline, CDR1 is MNHEY, CDR2 SVGAGI. The CDR3 has 13 residues. Here the CDR3 reads CASSRAGNYGYTF. The CDR3 DNA reads as TGTGCCAGCAGTCGGGCAGGCAACTATGGCTACACCTTC.

This rearrangement joins TRBV12-3 or TRBV12-4 to TRBJ2-5; 9 bases match TRBD1. J gave up 2 bases and V 6 bases, and 1 base lay outside the gene matches. The CDR3 consists of 13 residues. CDR3 sequence: CASRQGAQETQYF. The CDR3 DNA reads TGTGCCAGCAGACAGGGGGCACAAGAGACCCAGTACTTC.

The chain employs TRBV15 and TRBJ2-3, with TRBD2 identical over 12 bases. From germline, CDR1 is LNHNV and CDR2 YYDKDF (reference sequence). The J segment lost 3 bases and the V segment lost 5 bases, leaving 9 bases of the junction unmatched. The CDR3 runs to 17 residues. CDR3 in DNA: TGTGCCACCAGCGCCCCGACTAGCGGGGGAACGACAGATACGCAGTATTTT. Its translation is CATSAPTSGGTTDTQYF.

This clonotype occurred many times. The gene calls are TRBV7-9 and TRBJ1-1, with D perhaps matching TRBD1 (5 bases). The V and J ends lost 0 bases and 0 bases respectively, with 14 bases between them. The CDR3 is 17 residues long. The V gene's germline CDR1 is SEHNR and CDR2 FQNEAQ (reference sequence). The chain's CDR3 is CASSLAGRRGMNTEAFF. The CDR3 DNA follows: TGTGCCAGCAGCTTAGCGGGACGGAGGGGTATGAACACTGAAGCTTTCTTT. Supplemented by reference TRBV7-9 and TRBJ1-1, the full variable domain reads DTGVSQNPRHKITKRGQNVTFRCDPISEHNRLYWYRQTLGQGPEFLTYFQNEAQLEKSRLLSDRFSAERPKGSFSTLEIQRTEQGDSAMYLCASSLAGRRGMNTEAFFGQGTRLTVV.

This rearrangement joins TRBV6-5 to TRBJ1-3, with 10 positions matching TRBD1. J was trimmed by 2 bases and V by 5 bases; bases with no gene match: 9. The CDR3 totals 17 residues. CDR1 and CDR2 from the germline V gene are MNHEY and SVGAGI. As DNA, the CDR3 is TGTGCCAGCAGTCACCCCGGGACAGGGGACCCTGGAAACACCATATATTTT. Its translation: CASSHPGTGDPGNTIYF.

The chain recombines TRBV2 with TRBJ2-2; a possible D gene is TRBD1 (6 bases). Germline loops: CDR1 SNHLY, CDR2 FYNNEI. This CDR3 region has 14 residues. Trimming took 8 bases from V and 5 from J, leaving 15 bases between them. CDR3 coding DNA: TGTGCCAGCGTAGGGACACCGATGACCGGGGAGCTGTTTTTT. Its translation: CASVGTPMTGELFF. Full variable domain (remainder filled in from reference TRBV2 and TRBJ2-2): EPEVTQTPSHQVTQMGQEVILRCVPISNHLYFYWYRQILGQKVEFLVSFYNNEISEKSEIFDDQFSVERPDGSNFTLKIRSTKLEDSAMYFCASVGTPMTGELFFGEGSRLTVL.

The rearrangement uses TRBV13 and TRBJ2-2, with D tentatively TRBD1 or TRBD2 (5 bases each). CDR3 length equals 15 residues. Between the trimmed V and J ends, which lost 5 bases and 8 bases, there was a span of 18 bases. The germline CDR1 and CDR2 sequences are PRHDT and FYEKMQ (reference sequence). The CDR3 here is CASSPRLPGAGELFF. The CDR3 DNA reads as TGTGCCAGCAGCCCTCGACTACCTGGGGCGGGGGAGCTGTTTTTT.

The rearrangement joins TRBV7-9 to TRBJ1-1; D perhaps matches TRBD1 (5 bases). Per germline, CDR1 SEHNR and CDR2 FQNEAQ (reference sequence). The CDR3 runs to 14 residues. Trimming shortened V by 5 bases and J by 4 bases, and 14 bases separated the two germline ends. CDR3 in amino acids: CASSPDWGGTEAFF. For the CDR3, the DNA is TGTGCCAGCAGCCCCGACTGGGGGGGCACTGAAGCTTTCTTT.

This clonotype was recorded many times. V is TRBV20-1 and J is TRBJ1-2; D is ambiguous. The length of the CDR3 is 12 residues. Trimming left V 5 bases short and J 1 base short, with 8 bases between. Germline values: CDR1 DFQATT, CDR2 SNEGSKA (reference sequence). CDR3 DNA sequence: TGCAGTGCTCATGGTATTAACTATGGCTACACCTTC. Translating gives CSAHGINYGYTF.

Only a few counts were recorded for this clonotype. The J gene is TRBJ2-5, the V gene TRBV12-3 or TRBV12-4, with TRBD2 matching over 7 bases. The V segment lost 8 bases and the J segment 0 bases; nucleotides outside the gene matches: 9. The CDR3 is 15 residues long. The CDR3 protein is CASRAGTIHQETQYF. The CDR3 DNA is TGTGCCAGCCGAGCCGGGACTATCCACCAAGAGACCCAGTACTTC.

This chain uses TRBV12-3 or TRBV12-4 with TRBJ2-4, with unresolved D. CDR3 length: 15 residues. V lost 0 bases and J 7 bases, leaving 13 bases between the germline ends. CDR3 in DNA: TGTGCCAGCAGTTTAGCGTTGGGAACTGGGAACATTCAGTACTTC. Translated, it gives CASSLALGTGNIQYF.

This clonotype was observed a handful of times. The chain employs TRBV6-2 or TRBV6-3 and TRBJ1-5; D call uncertain. Germline lookup yields CDR1 MNHEY and CDR2 SVGEGT. The length of the CDR3 is 13 residues. The germline V and J ends were trimmed by 2 bases and 3 bases, with 5 bases remaining between them. CDR3 bases: TGTGCCAGCAGTTACGGGGACAATCAGCCCCAGCATTTT. Translation: CASSYGDNQPQHF.

Only a few counts were recorded for this clonotype. This rearrangement joins TRBV5-5 to TRBJ1-1; no reliable D call. The CDR3 spans 16 residues. Trimming cost V 4 bases and J 1 base, with 17 bases left between them. Germline V gene lookup returns CDR1 SGHKS and CDR2 YYEKEE (reference sequence). The CDR3 nucleotides read TGTGCCAGCAGCCTGGCGTTGGGCTCATGGAACACTGAAGCTTTCTTT. Its protein product is CASSLALGSWNTEAFF.

This clonotype has only a few counts. V gene TRBV9 combines with J gene TRBJ2-2; 7 bases match TRBD2. CDR1 and CDR2 (germline): SGDLS, YYNGEE. The CDR3 has 13 amino acids. V shed 3 bases and J 4 bases; nucleotides not matched to a gene: 0. CDR3 residues: CASSAGGTGELFF. The CDR3 DNA follows: TGTGCCAGCAGCGCGGGGGGCACCGGGGAGCTGTTTTTT.

This clonotype appeared many times. V and J are TRBV7-6 and TRBJ2-3; TRBD2 aligns across 10 bases. The CDR3 runs 16 residues. J was trimmed by 3 bases and V by 4 bases; bases with no gene match: 7. CDR1 and CDR2 (germline): SGHVS, FNYEAQ. The CDR3 coding sequence is TGTGCCAGCAGCTCCGCTAGCGGGGGTGTGACAGATACGCAGTATTTT. As protein: CASSSASGGVTDTQYF.

This rearrangement joins TRBV6-5 to TRBJ2-5, with D maybe TRBD1 (6 bases). The CDR3 loop spans 14 amino acids. Trimming cost V 4 bases and J 4 bases, with 13 bases left between them. Germline values: CDR1 MNHEY, CDR2 SVGAGI. This chain's CDR3 is CASSFTRGRETQYF. The CDR3 nucleotides read TGTGCCAGCAGTTTCACCAGGGGTCGAGAGACCCAGTACTTC.